These 6 T cell receptor beta chains came from one sample sequenced in a study of cytomegalovirus exposure and HLA in healthy donors (TCRdb year 2017). Library creation used the immunoSEQ multiplex PCR assay. A mixture of 60 forward primers for TCR Vbeta segments and 13 reverse primers for TCR Jbeta segments was used in the multiplex PCR. The clones in this table, taken by TCRdb from immuneACCESS, are in-frame only. Not every clone is retained; where verified, under half of the shortfall comes from an unresolved V gene, and the cause of the rest is unknown. This sample gives about 55,000 clones in total; around 78% of them show up just once. 1.4% of the sample is in the top ten clones. Material: PBMCs. These receptors came from a female donor in good health and CMV-seronegative.

V usage is TRBV11-2 and J usage is TRBJ1-2; D is undetermined. V was trimmed by 6 bases and J by 9 bases, leaving 17 bases between them. The CDR3 consists of 13 residues. Germline V gene sequence: CDR1 SGHAT, CDR2 FQNNGV. CDR3 in DNA: TGTGCCAGCAGTCCATCAGGCCGGTCAAGCTACACCTTC. Translation gives CASSPSGRSSYTF. Combining the CDR3 with reference TRBV11-2 and TRBJ1-2 gives the whole variable domain EAGVAQSPRYKIIEKRQSVAFWCNPISGHATLYWYQQILGQGPKLLIQFQNNGVVDDSQLPKDRFSAERLKGVDSTLKIQPAKLEDSAVYLCASSPSGRSSYTFGSGTRLTVV.

This clone occurred once. The CDR3 DNA is TGTGCCAGTAGAAAAGGACAGGAGAACACTGAAGCTTTCTTT. This codes for CASRKGQENTEAFF. This rearrangement joins TRBV19 to TRBJ1-1; 7 positions match TRBD1. Germline V lookup: CDR1 LNHDA, CDR2 SQIVND (reference sequence). The CDR3 loop spans 14 amino acids. V lost 6 bases to trimming and J lost 1 base; unmatched junction nucleotides: 5.

The chain is built from TRBV5-1 and TRBJ2-3, with D unclear. CDR1 and CDR2 (germline): SGHRS, YFSETQ. This CDR3 comprises 13 residues. Trimming removed 0 bases at V and 4 bases at J, with 6 bases between. This chain's CDR3 is CASSLAGSDTQYF. The CDR3 DNA is TGCGCCAGCAGCTTGGCCGGGTCAGATACGCAGTATTTT.

The chain has TRBV2 and TRBJ1-1; the D gene is possibly TRBD1 (5 bases). Germline lookup yields CDR1 SNHLY and CDR2 FYNNEI. This CDR3 comprises 13 residues. Trimming left V 3 bases short and J 1 base short, with 6 bases between. CDR3 protein: CASSDGQNTEAFF. The DNA for the CDR3 is TGTGCCAGCAGTGACGGACAGAACACTGAAGCTTTCTTT. Using reference TRBV2 and TRBJ1-1 for the parts outside the CDR3, the full variable domain is EPEVTQTPSHQVTQMGQEVILRCVPISNHLYFYWYRQILGQKVEFLVSFYNNEISEKSEIFDDQFSVERPDGSNFTLKIRSTKLEDSAMYFCASSDGQNTEAFFGQGTRLTVV.

Within the sample, this clone is medium-sized (0.01 to 0.1%). This sample includes further DNA sequences coding for the same CDR3. J is TRBJ2-5 and V is TRBV6-1; 11 bases match TRBD2. CDR3 size: 15 residues. V shed 2 bases and J 1 base; nucleotides not matched to a gene: 0. Per germline, CDR1 MNHNS and CDR2 SASEGT. The CDR3 DNA is TGTGCCAGCAGTGAACTAGCGGGGGGCCAAGAGACCCAGTACTTC. Protein product: CASSELAGGQETQYF.

This clone has a single count. V is TRBV9 and J is TRBJ2-3; 7 nucleotides match TRBD2. This CDR3 is 16 amino acids long. The V gene end was trimmed by 1 base and the J gene end by 6 bases; junction bases not matched to a gene: 11. Germline values: CDR1 SGDLS, CDR2 YYNGEE. The CDR3 region is CASSVSGLGVGDTQYF. The CDR3 nucleotides are TGTGCCAGCAGCGTATCCGGACTAGGGGTCGGCGATACGCAGTATTTT.